Listed below are T cell receptor beta chains from one sample, sequenced in a study of blood T cell repertoires in COVID-19. Using immunoSEQ multiplex PCR, the repertoire was profiled, and TCRdb retains in-frame clones only, with some absent. The table has fewer than 350,000 clones, approximately 90% seen once. Sequenced material: peripheral blood. The receptors come from a woman aged 30 to 39 with COVID-19, enrolled during active disease. Both conserved end residues are part of each CDR3. The D gene is left open where the match is weak. Size is stated for part of the rows, as once, few or many counts, or as a class when the clone is expanded.

v_call	clone_size	d_call	j_call	cdr3_aa	cdr3_nt
TRBV19	once	.	TRBJ1-2	CASSFLYGYTF	TGTGCCAGTTCGTTCCTGTATGGCTACACCTTC
TRBV27	few	TRBD1	TRBJ2-7	CASSTRDRGHEQYF	TGTGCCAGCAGTACCCGGGACAGGGGACACGAGCAGTACTTC
TRBV12-3/TRBV12-4	.	.	TRBJ1-1	CASSFGRDAFF	TGTGCCAGCAGTTTCGGGCGGGATGCTTTCTTT
TRBV19	.	.	TRBJ1-5	CASSTRQGGNQPQHF	TGTGCCAGTAGTACCCGCCAGGGTGGCAATCAGCCCCAGCATTTT
TRBV5-1	.	TRBD2	TRBJ2-1	CASSLGGGIYNEQFF	TGCGCCAGCAGCTTGGGCGGGGGAATCTACAATGAGCAGTTCTTC
TRBV24-1	.	.	TRBJ1-1	CATSDATGSTGAFF	TGTGCCACCAGTGATGCTACAGGGTCAACGGGAGCTTTCTTT
TRBV29-1	once	TRBD1	TRBJ1-2	CSVQGAGGYTF	TGCAGCGTCCAGGGGGCTGGTGGCTACACCTTC
TRBV6-5	.	.	TRBJ2-5	CASSYVDSQGETQYF	TGTGCCAGCAGTTACGTTGACAGCCAGGGAGAGACCCAGTACTTC
TRBV10-3	once	TRBD1	TRBJ2-2	CAISDPGQGASTGELFF	TGTGCCATCAGTGACCCCGGACAGGGGGCAAGCACCGGGGAGCTGTTTTTT
TRBV7-9	.	.	TRBJ1-6	CASSPIAGSPLHF	TGTGCCAGCAGCCCCATAGCCGGCTCACCCCTCCACTTT
TRBV28	once	.	TRBJ2-2	CASIRAGGELFF	TGTGCCAGCATTCGGGCAGGGGGGGAGCTGTTTTTT
TRBV9	.	TRBD2	TRBJ2-1	CASSVGGAYNEQFF	TGTGCCAGCAGCGTCGGGGGGGCCTACAATGAGCAGTTCTTC
TRBV29-1	.	.	TRBJ1-2	CSVRVVHGYTF	TGCAGCGTCAGGGTTGTCCATGGCTACACCTTC
TRBV4-3	.	.	TRBJ2-2	CASSQDERQPTGELFF	TGCGCCAGCAGCCAAGATGAGAGACAGCCAACCGGGGAGCTGTTTTTT
TRBV6-5	.	.	TRBJ1-2	CASDSTKGGYTF	TGTGCCAGCGATTCGACCAAGGGGGGCTACACCTTC
TRBV2	.	TRBD1	TRBJ1-2	CASSPGTGSLQRGYTF	TGTGCCAGCAGCCCCGGGACAGGGTCACTTCAGCGGGGGTACACCTTC
TRBV5-4	.	TRBD2	TRBJ2-3	CASSPVPSGGRNTQYF	TGTGCCAGCAGCCCGGTGCCTAGCGGGGGGAGAAATACGCAGTATTTT
TRBV4-1	.	.	TRBJ1-6	CASSQDRGSPLHF	TGCGCCAGCAGCCAAGATAGGGGGTCACCCCTCCACTTT
TRBV4-3	.	.	TRBJ1-4	CASSQVGREKLFF	TGCGCCAGCAGCCAAGTCGGTCGGGAAAAACTGTTTTTT
TRBV7-9	.	.	TRBJ1-3	CASSLVGAPGNTIYF	TGTGCCAGCAGCTTAGTGGGGGCCCCTGGAAACACCATATATTTT
TRBV11-2	.	TRBD1	TRBJ2-3	CASSPNRDRGQYF	TGTGCCAGCAGCCCGAACCGGGACAGGGGGCAGTATTTT
TRBV19	once	TRBD1	TRBJ1-5	CASTEQGATNQPQHF	TGTGCCAGTACGGAGCAGGGGGCTACAAATCAGCCCCAGCATTTT
TRBV10-3	.	TRBD2	TRBJ2-2	CAISASGKDTGELFF	TGTGCCATCAGTGCAAGCGGGAAAGACACCGGGGAGCTGTTTTTT
TRBV28	few	TRBD1	TRBJ1-5	CASSLGQGNDQPQHF	TGTGCCAGCAGTTTGGGACAGGGAAATGATCAGCCCCAGCATTTT
TRBV9	.	.	TRBJ2-1	CASSASTPGVYNEQFF	TGTGCCAGCAGCGCCTCAACGCCGGGGGTCTACAATGAGCAGTTCTTC
TRBV24-1	.	.	TRBJ2-5	CATSDTGSWQETQYF	TGTGCCACCAGTGACACAGGGAGCTGGCAAGAGACCCAGTACTTC
TRBV10-3	.	TRBD1	TRBJ2-7	CATTRDSYEQYF	TGTGCCACCACCCGGGACAGTTACGAGCAGTACTTC
TRBV7-9	.	TRBD1	TRBJ2-5	CASSSRQGAGETQYF	TGTGCCAGCAGTTCCAGACAGGGGGCTGGGGAGACCCAGTACTTC
TRBV7-2	.	TRBD1	TRBJ2-2	CASSQDSGQGAGELFF	TGTGCCAGCAGCCAGGATAGTGGACAGGGAGCCGGGGAGCTGTTTTTT
TRBV29-1	.	.	TRBJ1-1	CSVSLPGVNTEAFF	TGCAGCGTCTCACTACCGGGGGTGAACACTGAAGCTTTCTTT
TRBV5-4	once	TRBD2	TRBJ2-1	CASSLKRGVGNEQFF	TGTGCCAGCAGCTTAAAGCGGGGTGTTGGCAATGAGCAGTTCTTC
TRBV28	.	TRBD1	TRBJ1-5	CASSSHQGAGNQPQHF	TGTGCCAGCAGTTCTCACCAGGGGGCCGGTAATCAGCCCCAGCATTTT
TRBV16	.	.	TRBJ1-1	CASSHGETGNTEAFF	TGTGCCAGCAGCCATGGAGAAACAGGGAACACTGAAGCTTTCTTT
TRBV7-8	once	.	TRBJ1-1	CASSFASRGDTEAFF	TGTGCCAGCAGCTTTGCATCGCGGGGGGACACTGAAGCTTTCTTT
TRBV14	.	TRBD2	TRBJ2-2	CASSNEHPGLAARGGELFF	TGTGCCAGCAGCAACGAACATCCGGGACTAGCCGCCCGGGGCGGGGAGCTGTTTTTT
TRBV5-4	.	.	TRBJ2-7	CASSFGGLYEQYF	TGTGCCAGCAGCTTCGGCGGTCTCTACGAGCAGTACTTC
TRBV18	.	TRBD1	TRBJ2-1	CASSPNRGNEQFF	TGTGCCAGCTCACCGAACAGGGGTAATGAGCAGTTCTTC